The 7 T cell receptor beta chains below were found in one sample sequenced in a study of T cell clonotyping in hematopoietic cell transplantation. Generated by immunoSEQ multiplex PCR, the TCRdb table keeps only in-frame clones and is missing some. Of around 6,200 clones in the sample, more than 75% were seen once. The sequences come from peripheral blood mononuclear cells, collected 100 days after allogeneic stem cell transplant. These TCRs come from a female patient aged 35-55 years who had an allogeneic stem cell transplant from a related donor, so the T cells may come from the graft donor. Some clones in this sample may be carry-over from other donors' samples.

V is TRBV6-5 and J is TRBJ2-7, with 14 bases that match TRBD2. The V gene's germline CDR1 is MNHEY and CDR2 SVGAGI. The CDR3 covers 13 residues. V was clipped by 11 bases and J by 3 bases; unmatched bases: 3. CDR3 coding DNA: TGTGCCTGCGGGACTAGCGGGAGCTACGAGCAGTACTTC. It specifies CACGTSGSYEQYF.

V and J are TRBV19 and TRBJ2-3; D remains ambiguous. Germline-derived CDR1 and CDR2 are LNHDA and SQIVND (reference sequence). Trimming stripped 8 bases from V and 0 bases from J, with 12 bases between. The CDR3 is made up of 14 amino acids. The CDR3: CASRASSSTDTQYF. CDR3 DNA: TGTGCCAGTCGGGCGTCCTCTAGCACAGATACGCAGTATTTT.

This rearrangement joins TRBV18 to TRBJ1-4; D is undetermined. V was trimmed by 2 bases and J by 0 bases, leaving 19 bases between them. Germline-derived CDR1 and CDR2 are KGHSH and LQKENI. This CDR3 region has 19 residues. The chain's CDR3 is CASSPESAMASPTNEKLFF. The CDR3 DNA follows: TGTGCCAGCTCACCAGAGAGCGCCATGGCCTCACCAACTAATGAAAAACTGTTTTTT. Filled out from reference TRBV18 and TRBJ1-4, the complete variable domain reads NAGVMQNPRHLVRRRGQEARLRCSPMKGHSHVYWYRQLPEEGLKFMVYLQKENIIDESGMPKERFSAEFPKEGPSILRIQQVVRGDSAAYFCASSPESAMASPTNEKLFFGSGTQLSVL.

The chain is built from TRBV4-2 and TRBJ2-7; no clear D gene. This CDR3 is 15 amino acids long. Germline V CDR1 and CDR2: LGHNA, YNFKEQ. V lost 1 base, J lost 2 bases, and 12 bases lay in between. The CDR3 DNA is TGTGCCAGCAGCCAAGGTAGTGACGGAGCCTACGAGCAGTACTTC. This codes for CASSQGSDGAYEQYF.

This chain uses TRBV13 with TRBJ1-1; 7 nucleotides agree with TRBD1. Germline assignment: CDR1 PRHDT and CDR2 FYEKMQ (reference sequence). The CDR3 consists of 15 residues. V lost 5 bases to trimming and J lost 1 base; unmatched junction nucleotides: 7. Written as DNA, the CDR3 is TGTGCCAGCAGCCCGAGGACAGGATCGAACACTGAAGCTTTCTTT. Amino acids: CASSPRTGSNTEAFF.

J is TRBJ2-7 and V is TRBV6-1; 9 nucleotides line up with TRBD2. This CDR3 has 15 amino acids. V was pared by 1 base and J by 4 bases, with 5 bases of the junction left unmatched. CDR1 is MNHNS and CDR2 is SASEGT in the germline V gene. The DNA of the CDR3 is TGTGCCAGCAGTGAAGATAATAGCGGGAGTTACGAGCAGTACTTC. Residues: CASSEDNSGSYEQYF.

The V and J genes are TRBV7-2 and TRBJ2-3; D is unclear. Germline V gene data show CDR1 as SGHTA and CDR2 as FQGNSA. CDR3 size: 12 residues. Trimming shortened V by 5 bases and J by 7 bases, and 10 bases separated the two germline ends. CDR3: CASSPPGYTQYF. The CDR3 DNA follows: TGTGCCAGCAGCCCTCCCGGGTATACGCAGTATTTT.